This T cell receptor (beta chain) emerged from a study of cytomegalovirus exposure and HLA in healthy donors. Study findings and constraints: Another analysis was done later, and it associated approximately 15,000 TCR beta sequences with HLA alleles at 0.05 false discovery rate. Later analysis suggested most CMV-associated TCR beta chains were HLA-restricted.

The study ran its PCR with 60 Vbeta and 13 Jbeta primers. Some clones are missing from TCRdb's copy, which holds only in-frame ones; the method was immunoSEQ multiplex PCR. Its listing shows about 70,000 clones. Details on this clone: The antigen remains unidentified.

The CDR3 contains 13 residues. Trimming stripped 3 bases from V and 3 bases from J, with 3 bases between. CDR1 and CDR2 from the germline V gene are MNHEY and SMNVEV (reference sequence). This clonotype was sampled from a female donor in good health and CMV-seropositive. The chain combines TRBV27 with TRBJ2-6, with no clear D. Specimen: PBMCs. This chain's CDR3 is CASSLSGANVLTF. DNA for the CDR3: TGTGCCAGCAGTTTGAGTGGGGCCAACGTCCTGACTTTC. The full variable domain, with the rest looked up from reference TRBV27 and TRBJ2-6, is EAQVTQNPRYLITVTGKKLTVTCSQNMNHEYMSWYRQDPGLGLRQIYYSMNVEVTDKGDVPEGYKVSRKEKRNFPLILESPSPNQTSLYFCASSLSGANVLTFGAGSRLTVL.